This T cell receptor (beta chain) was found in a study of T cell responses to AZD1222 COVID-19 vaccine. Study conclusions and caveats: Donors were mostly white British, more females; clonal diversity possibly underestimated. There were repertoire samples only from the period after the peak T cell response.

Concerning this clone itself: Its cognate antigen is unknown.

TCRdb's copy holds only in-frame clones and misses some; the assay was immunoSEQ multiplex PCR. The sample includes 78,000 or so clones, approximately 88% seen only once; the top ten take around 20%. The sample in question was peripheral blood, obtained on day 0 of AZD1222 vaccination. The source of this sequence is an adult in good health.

The CDR3 bases are TGTGCCAGCAGTGAAAACAGGGGGAGCGATCAGCCCCAGCATTTT. Residues: CASSENRGSDQPQHF. V usage is TRBV6-1 and J usage is TRBJ1-5; 8 bases map to TRBD1. In germline, CDR1 is MNHNS, CDR2 SASEGT. The V gene end was trimmed by 2 bases and the J gene end by 5 bases; junction bases not matched to a gene: 5. This CDR3 spans 15 amino acids.